This entry concerns a single TCR beta chain. Its target is unknown. The source of the sample is a study of OX40 agonist ivuxolimab in advanced cancers. Study-wide points: Blood T cells, both CD4+ and CD8+, expanded clonally by week 6 at 0.1 to 3.0 mg/kg.

The CDR3 sequence is 15 residues long. The V end lost 2 bases, the J end lost 8 bases, and 17 bases lay between the germline ends. Germline CDR1 reads SGHNT; CDR2 reads YYREEE (reference sequence). The data were produced by immunoSEQ multiplex PCR, yet TCRdb's version contains in-frame clones alone and is incomplete. The table records 65,000 to 70,000 clones, roughly nine tenths of them present only once. Sequencing used CD4+ or CD8+ T cells sorted from blood, obtained in a trial of the OX40 agonist ivuxolimab. The chain has TRBV5-4 and TRBJ2-1; tentatively, D is TRBD1 or TRBD2 (7 bases each). The receptor's source is an adult with an advanced solid tumor such as melanoma, head and neck, liver or kidney cancer. The CDR3 sequence is CASSFQGGSVDEQFF. The CDR3 bases are TGTGCCAGCAGCTTTCAGGGGGGGAGTGTGGATGAGCAGTTCTTC.